The 8 T cell receptor beta chains presented below share a single source sample, sequenced in a study of tumor-infiltrating lymphocytes in localized non-small cell lung cancer (dated by TCRdb to about 2021). Library generation was performed with the immunoSEQ multiplex PCR assay. The table was pulled from immuneACCESS by TCRdb, which kept in-frame rearrangements only. Such tables lose some clones; where checked, under half of the loss comes from unresolved V genes, and the rest has no known cause. This sample comprises over 10,000 clones, under 80% of them detected only once. The leading ten clones occupy roughly 4.7% of the sample. The sample consisted of lung tumor tissue. These receptors came from a human donor with non-small cell lung cancer.

The chain employs TRBV29-1 and TRBJ2-5; D tentatively reads TRBD1 or TRBD2 (5 bases each). The V end was cut by 1 base, the J end by 9 bases, with 15 bases between. The CDR3 loop spans 13 amino acids. Germline CDR1 and CDR2: SQVTM and ANQGSEA. The CDR3 DNA is TGCAGCGTTGAAGGCGTTTTCCTGGGGGCCCAGTACTTC. This codes for CSVEGVFLGAQYF.

This sequence joins TRBV19 and TRBJ1-5; 7 bases map to TRBD1. J was trimmed by 3 bases and V by 5 bases; bases with no gene match: 10. Germline V gene lookup returns CDR1 LNHDA and CDR2 SQIVND (reference sequence). The CDR3 covers 16 residues. The CDR3, as DNA: TGTGCCAGTAGTCCTCGACAGGGACAGTCCAATCAGCCCCAGCATTTT. Protein product: CASSPRQGQSNQPQHF.

This sequence joins TRBV7-2 and TRBJ1-4, with D perhaps matching TRBD1 (6 bases). The V gene lost 8 bases and the J gene lost 6 bases, with 16 bases spanning the gap. CDR1 and CDR2 (germline): SGHTA, FQGNSA. This CDR3 is 14 amino acids long. CDR3 protein: CASRSGGSDEKLFF. DNA for the CDR3: TGTGCCAGCCGGTCCGGGGGCTCGGATGAAAAACTGTTTTTT.

V is TRBV13 and J is TRBJ1-1; D gene uncertain. The CDR3 contains 11 residues. Germline V gives CDR1 PRHDT, CDR2 FYEKMQ (reference sequence). Trimming shortened V by 5 bases and J by 3 bases, and 4 bases separated the two germline ends. CDR3 amino acids: CASSADTEAFF. CDR3 bases: TGTGCCAGCAGCGCGGACACTGAAGCTTTCTTT.

The rearrangement links TRBV29-1 to TRBJ1-1; 8 bases agree with TRBD1. The CDR3 has 15 amino acids. V shed 6 bases, J shed 0 bases, and the junction held 9 bases outside the gene matches. CDR1 is SQVTM and CDR2 is ANQGSEA in the germline V gene. The CDR3 here is CSVLKQGGMNTEAFF. CDR3 nucleotides: TGCAGCGTACTAAAACAGGGGGGCATGAACACTGAAGCTTTCTTT.

The chain employs TRBV19 and TRBJ1-2, with TRBD1 matching over 7 bases. Trimming at V came to 3 bases and at J to 4 bases, leaving 26 bases not matched to a gene. Per the germline V gene, CDR1 is LNHDA and CDR2 is SQIVND (reference sequence). The CDR3 sequence is 21 residues long. This chain's CDR3 is CASSILRGTAAPRGLSYGYTF. In nucleotides, the CDR3 is TGTGCCAGTAGTATTCTGCGAGGGACAGCCGCACCGAGGGGTCTTAGCTATGGCTACACCTTC.

This clone is deemed medium-sized. The chain couples TRBV5-1 to TRBJ2-7, with TRBD2 matching 9 bases. Germline V lookup: CDR1 SGHRS, CDR2 YFSETQ. The length of the CDR3 is 14 residues. V shed 5 bases and J 3 bases; nucleotides not matched to a gene: 6. CDR3 protein: CASSLAGVGYEQYF. CDR3 nucleotide sequence: TGCGCCAGCAGTTTAGCGGGAGTTGGCTACGAGCAGTACTTC. The full variable domain, its missing parts supplied by reference TRBV5-1 and TRBJ2-7, is KAGVTQTPRYLIKTRGQQVTLSCSPISGHRSVSWYQQTPGQGLQFLFEYFSETQRNKGNFPGRFSGRQFSNSRSEMNVSTLELGDSALYLCASSLAGVGYEQYFGPGTRLTVT.

The chain is built from TRBV19 and TRBJ2-3, with D unclear. This CDR3 is 15 amino acids long. The germline gives CDR1 LNHDA, CDR2 SQIVND (reference sequence). V lost 3 bases to trimming and J lost 0 bases, with 10 bases between them. The chain's CDR3 is CASSIQWSSTDTQYF. CDR3 in DNA: TGTGCCAGTAGTATTCAGTGGAGTAGCACAGATACGCAGTATTTT.